Listed here are 30 T cell receptor beta chains from one sample, sequenced in a study of T cells in Graves' hyperthyroidism and ophthalmopathy. TCR beta CDR3 regions were amplified from RNA. RT-PCR in the first round (using the HTBI primer set) targeted the TCR CDR3. TCRdb used MiXCR to reprocess the multiplex PCR reads, holding one entry per CDR3 protein. The table has about 420,000 distinct CDR3 sequences, more than 15% seen once. Source material: blood. These receptors were taken from a young woman with Graves' hyperthyroidism.

With respect to this clonotype: This sequence may be a read error, since a much larger clone differs from it by one base. The V call is TRBV28, the J call TRBJ2-1; 8 positions match TRBD2. This CDR3 spans 17 amino acids. CDR1 is MDHEN, CDR2 SYDVKM, per germline. CDR3 region: CASSTSLAGMSYNEQLF. CDR3 nucleotides: TGTGCCAGCAGCACCTCGCTAGCGGGTATGTCCTACAATGAGCAGCTCTTC.

This clonotype was seen at least ten times. This chain links TRBV7-9 with TRBJ1-5; 10 bases map to TRBD1. The V gene's germline CDR1 is SEHNR and CDR2 FQNEAQ (reference sequence). This CDR3 has 20 residues. J was trimmed by 1 base and V by 5 bases; bases with no gene match: 17. The CDR3 nucleotides read TGTGCCAGCAGCCCAGGGTCCGGGACAGGGGCGGAAGCGAGCAATCAGCCCCAGCATTTT. Its protein product is CASSPGSGTGAEASNQPQHF.

This clonotype has a count of ten or more. The chain joins TRBV28 to TRBJ2-7; 9 nucleotides agree with TRBD1. The germline V gene has CDR1 MDHEN and CDR2 SYDVKM. Trimming at V came to 6 bases and at J to 5 bases, leaving 11 bases not matched to a gene. The CDR3 covers 15 residues. CDR3 nucleotide sequence: TGTGCCAGCAGCCCCGCCGGGACAGGGATTGACGAGCAGTACTTC. Amino acids: CASSPAGTGIDEQYF.

There are a few counts of this clonotype. The CDR3 sequence is CSARDSDVGGDLYNSPLHF. CDR3 bases: TGCAGTGCTAGAGATTCGGACGTCGGCGGGGACCTCTATAATTCACCCCTCCACTTT. V and J are TRBV20-1 and TRBJ1-6, with D possibly TRBD1 on 5 matching bases. The germline gives CDR1 DFQATT, CDR2 SNEGSKA (reference sequence). The V and J ends lost 0 bases and 3 bases respectively, with 21 bases between them. The CDR3 runs to 19 residues.

This clonotype was detected ten times or more. J is TRBJ2-7 and V is TRBV2, with TRBD2 matching 12 bases. Germline V lookup: CDR1 SNHLY, CDR2 FYNNEI. The CDR3 contains 17 residues. J lost 4 bases, V lost 6 bases, and 13 bases had no gene match. CDR3 region: CASSAQVGLAGLYEQYF. CDR3 DNA: TGTGCCAGCAGCGCACAGGTCGGACTAGCGGGACTATACGAGCAGTACTTC.

This chain links TRBV28 with TRBJ1-4; 7 bases agree with TRBD1. V gave up 6 bases and J gave up 10 bases; unmatched junction bases: 5. Germline-derived CDR1 and CDR2 are MDHEN and SYDVKM. The CDR3 runs 12 residues. The CDR3 nucleotides are TGTGCCAGCAGAATCTACAGGGGAAAACTGTTTTTT. This sequence encodes CASRIYRGKLFF.

In its sample, this clonotype was seen many times. The V and J genes are TRBV5-1 and TRBJ2-7; 12 nucleotides match TRBD2. Germline V gene sequence: CDR1 SGHRS, CDR2 YFSETQ. V lost 1 base and J lost 5; bases outside the gene matches: 16. The CDR3 sequence is 19 residues long. CDR3 DNA sequence: TGCGCCAGCAGCTTGAGTGCGGGCACTAGCGGGAGGACTTACCACGAGCAGTACTTC. As protein: CASSLSAGTSGRTYHEQYF.

The gene calls are TRBV6-2 or TRBV6-3 and TRBJ2-3; possibly TRBD1 or TRBD2 for D (5 bases each). CDR3 length: 16 residues. V shed 2 bases and J shed 3 bases, with 15 bases lying between them. Per germline, CDR1 MNHEY and CDR2 SVGEGT. The DNA of the CDR3 is TGTGCCAGCAGTTACCCGGGGCGGGCGGAGACAGATACGCAGTATTTT. It translates to CASSYPGRAETDTQYF.

The CDR3 coding sequence is TGTGCCAGCAAGGGGCCCTCAGGGGCTAGCGGGAGGGCCAGGCACAATGAGCAGTTCTTC. Protein product: CASKGPSGASGRARHNEQFF. This rearrangement joins TRBV6-2 or TRBV6-3 to TRBJ2-1, with 12 positions matching TRBD2. This CDR3 has 20 residues. Per germline, CDR1 MNHEY and CDR2 SVGEGT. The J segment lost 5 bases and the V segment lost 7 bases, leaving 21 bases of the junction unmatched.

Remarks on this clonotype: Given a much more abundant clone one base away, this may be a read error. The chain employs TRBV10-2 and TRBJ2-7; a possible D gene is TRBD1 (6 bases). Germline V gives CDR1 WSHSY, CDR2 SAAADI. The CDR3 runs to 13 residues. The CDR3 sequence: CVSSSGVWGEQYF. The DNA for the CDR3 is TGCGTCAGCAGTTCAGGGGTCTGGGGCGAGCAGTACTTC.

This clonotype was recorded at least ten times. The chain is built from TRBV20-1 and TRBJ2-7, with D possibly matching TRBD1 (6 bases). Germline CDR1 and CDR2: DFQATT and SNEGSKA (reference sequence). CDR3 length equals 14 residues. V was clipped by 6 bases and J by 2 bases, with 17 bases between them. CDR3 in DNA: TGCAGTGCCAACCCCCGGGACAATCCCTACGAGCAGTACTTC. This encodes CSANPRDNPYEQYF.

This clonotype occurred many times. The CDR3 spells CASSSPEMNTEAFF. The CDR3 DNA reads TGTGCCAGCAGTTCGCCCGAGATGAACACTGAAGCTTTCTTT. The chain is built from TRBV2 and TRBJ1-1; D not resolved. The CDR3 runs 14 residues. Germline V gene data show CDR1 as SNHLY and CDR2 as FYNNEI. The V and J ends lost 5 bases and 0 bases respectively, with 10 bases between them.

There are many counts of this clonotype. The chain links TRBV20-1 to TRBJ2-2; a possible D gene is TRBD2 (6 bases). Trimming removed 5 bases at V and 6 bases at J, with 7 bases between. Germline V CDR1 and CDR2: DFQATT, SNEGSKA (reference sequence). The CDR3 consists of 11 residues. Here the CDR3 reads CSARRAGELFF. In DNA, the CDR3 is TGCAGTGCTCGGAGGGCCGGGGAGCTGTTTTTT.

This clonotype was detected a few times. The chain links TRBV6-2 or TRBV6-3 to TRBJ2-6, with D unresolved. The germline gives CDR1 MNHEY, CDR2 SVGEGT. This CDR3 is 13 amino acids long. Trimming removed 6 bases from V and 2 bases from J, with 5 bases in between. In nucleotides, the CDR3 is TGTGCCAGCAGACGGACTGGGGCCAACGTCCTGACTTTC. Protein product: CASRRTGANVLTF.

The rearrangement joins TRBV10-3 to TRBJ2-1, with D tentatively TRBD1 (6 bases). The germline V and J ends were trimmed by 2 bases and 1 base, with 12 bases remaining between them. In germline, CDR1 is ENHRY, CDR2 SYGVKD. The CDR3 runs to 16 residues. CDR3 sequence reads: CAISEQGSGSYNEQFF. Here the CDR3 DNA reads TGTGCCATCAGTGAGCAGGGGTCGGGGTCCTACAATGAGCAGTTCTTC.

The table lists this clonotype with a few counts. The V and J genes are TRBV12-3 or TRBV12-4 and TRBJ1-1, with D uncertain. CDR3 size: 13 residues. The V and J ends lost 2 bases and 7 bases respectively, with 11 bases between them. The CDR3: CASSLKGYGEAFF. In DNA form, the CDR3 reads TGTGCCAGCAGTTTAAAGGGTTATGGTGAAGCTTTCTTT.

The chain carries TRBV19 and TRBJ2-7; D remains unclear. Trimming shortened V by 6 bases and J by 2 bases, and 11 bases separated the two germline ends. The V gene's germline CDR1 is LNHDA and CDR2 SQIVND (reference sequence). The CDR3 is 13 amino acids. The DNA for the CDR3 is TGTGCCAGTAGCCATATAGGGACCTACGAGCAGTACTTC. It encodes CASSHIGTYEQYF.

CDR3 bases: TGTGCCAGCAGCTTGACGGGCAGGACAACTAACTATGGCTACACCTTC. It translates to CASSLTGRTTNYGYTF. The rearrangement joins TRBV5-8 to TRBJ1-2, with D possibly being TRBD1 (5 bases). The CDR3 totals 16 residues. The V gene's germline CDR1 is SGHTS and CDR2 YDEGEE. V lost 1 base and J 0 bases, leaving 13 bases between the germline ends. Filled out from reference TRBV5-8 and TRBJ1-2, the complete variable domain reads EAGVTQSPTHLIKTRGQQATLRCSPISGHTSVYWYQQALGLGLQFLLWYDEGEERNRGNFPPRFSGRQFPNYSSELNVNALELEDSALYLCASSLTGRTTNYGYTFGSGTRLTVV.

This clonotype was picked up many times. The rearrangement joins TRBV7-8 to TRBJ1-5; no clear D. Germline values: CDR1 SGHVS, CDR2 FQNEAQ. The CDR3 consists of 16 residues. Trimming took off 5 bases at V and 5 bases at J, with 19 bases between the two ends. The CDR3 loop reads CASSASRWEGDQPQHF. CDR3 nucleotides: TGTGCCAGCAGCGCGAGTCGGTGGGAGGGTGATCAGCCCCAGCATTTT.

This clonotype appeared many times. V and J are TRBV11-2 and TRBJ1-5, with D possibly being TRBD1 (6 bases). Germline CDR1 reads SGHAT; CDR2 reads FQNNGV. This CDR3 has 16 residues. The V and J ends lost 1 base and 5 bases respectively, with 15 bases between them. The CDR3 is CASSLVPGGLDQPQHF. The CDR3 DNA follows: TGTGCCAGCAGCTTAGTCCCGGGGGGGCTTGATCAGCCCCAGCATTTT.

There are many counts of this clonotype. The rearrangement links TRBV12-3 or TRBV12-4 to TRBJ1-5; weak D call: TRBD1 (5 bases). Trimming left V 3 bases short and J 6 bases short, with 9 bases between. CDR3 length equals 13 residues. CDR3 sequence (DNA): TGTGCCAGCAGTTTTCAGGGTTCTCAGCCCCAGCATTTT. Its translation: CASSFQGSQPQHF.

This clonotype was detected ten times or more. CDR3 nucleotide sequence: TGTGCCACCCAGTCACGGAACACAGATACGCAGTATTTT. It encodes CATQSRNTDTQYF. V and J are TRBV19 and TRBJ2-3, with unresolved D. CDR1 LNHDA and CDR2 SQIVND come from the germline V gene (reference sequence). The V end lost 10 bases, the J end lost 2 bases, and 13 bases lay between the germline ends. CDR3 length: 13 residues.

This clonotype was seen at least ten times. This chain links TRBV9 with TRBJ2-5; 9 bases are shared with TRBD2. This CDR3 has 14 amino acids. V was clipped by 0 bases and J by 10 bases; unmatched bases: 7. Germline V CDR1 and CDR2: SGDLS, YYNGEE. The DNA of the CDR3 is TGTGCCAGCAGCGTAGGATTGGCTAGCGGGGACCAGTACTTC. Translating gives CASSVGLASGDQYF.

This clonotype was seen at least ten times. The rearrangement links TRBV28 to TRBJ2-3; no definite D call. Germline V gives CDR1 MDHEN, CDR2 SYDVKM. The CDR3 spans 11 residues. Trimming took 2 bases from V and 8 from J, leaving 5 bases between them. The CDR3 DNA reads TGTGCCAGCAGTTTAGGGGTTACGCAGTATTTT. Amino acids: CASSLGVTQYF.

The chain links TRBV28 to TRBJ2-3, with D tentatively TRBD1 or TRBD2 (5 bases each). The CDR3 is 17 amino acids. CDR1 is MDHEN, CDR2 SYDVKM, per germline. The germline V and J ends were trimmed by 6 bases and 2 bases, with 21 bases remaining between them. CDR3 coding DNA: TGTGCCAGCAGCACCCGCCGAGGGGCAGAGCCCACAGATACGCAGTATTTT. As protein: CASSTRRGAEPTDTQYF.

This clonotype was seen ten or more times. The chain carries TRBV28 and TRBJ2-1, with TRBD2 as a possible D gene (5 bases). Germline V lookup: CDR1 MDHEN, CDR2 SYDVKM. The CDR3 sequence is 16 residues long. Between the trimmed V and J ends, which lost 6 bases and 4 bases, there was a span of 19 bases. The CDR3, as DNA: TGTGCCAGCAGCGGCTCGGGATTAAGCCGATACAATGAGCAGTTCTTC. Translating gives CASSGSGLSRYNEQFF.

This clonotype was seen at least ten times. The rearrangement uses TRBV5-1 and TRBJ1-2; weak D call: TRBD1 (5 bases). V shed 4 bases and J shed 5 bases, with 15 bases lying between them. Germline loops: CDR1 SGHRS, CDR2 YFSETQ. This CDR3 is 14 amino acids long. The CDR3 is CASSEDIPLYGYTF. The CDR3 DNA is TGCGCCAGCAGCGAGGACATTCCGTTGTATGGCTACACCTTC.

This chain connects TRBV29-1 to TRBJ2-2; D is possibly TRBD1 or TRBD2 (5 bases each). CDR3 size: 16 residues. Trimming stripped 5 bases from V and 6 bases from J, with 22 bases between. CDR1 is SQVTM and CDR2 is ANQGSEA in the germline V gene. The CDR3 reads CSVLKLRGGGAGELFF. As DNA, the CDR3 is TGCAGCGTTTTAAAGCTAAGGGGTGGGGGAGCCGGGGAGCTGTTTTTT.

Worth noting for this clonotype: One end of the junction is discordant with germline, which a read error may explain. The genes are TRBV5-1 and TRBJ2-5; D not resolved. Germline CDR1 SGHRS, CDR2 YFSETQ. This CDR3 spans 15 amino acids. CDR3 coding DNA: TGCACCAGCAGCTTGAGTCAACCAGCTGGTGAGACCCAGTACTTC. It yields the protein CTSSLSQPAGETQYF.

Many counts were recorded for this clonotype. The gene calls are TRBV10-3 and TRBJ1-1; perhaps TRBD1 as D (5 bases). The CDR3 is 16 amino acids. Trimming took off 4 bases at V and 1 base at J, with 16 bases between the two ends. CDR1 is ENHRY, CDR2 SYGVKD, per germline. This CDR3 reads CAISGGEGGTNTEAFF. DNA of the CDR3: TGTGCCATCAGTGGAGGAGAGGGAGGGACGAACACTGAAGCTTTCTTT.